This TCR beta chain was profiled in a study of T-cell memory formation after mild COVID-19. Broader study findings: Contracting clones localized mainly to CM and EM when CD4+ and mainly to EMRA when CD8+. From day 15 to 85, contracting clones were balanced between CD4 and CD8, whereas later expanders leaned toward CD4+. Memory from before infection featured some responding clones, which suggests cross-reactive memory joined.

Trimming left V 4 bases short and J 4 bases short, with 12 bases between. Looked up from germline, CDR1 is SGHVS and CDR2 is FNYEAQ. The CDR3 contains 14 residues. 5'RACE primed at constant segments yielded TCR alpha and TCR beta cDNA libraries bearing sample barcodes and UMIs. TCRdb ran MiXCR on the 5' RACE reads and lists one entry per CDR3 protein. In the table there are 250,000 to 350,000 distinct CDR3 sequences, about 16% of which are singletons. Concerning this clonotype: Its antigen is currently unknown.

The clonotype originates from a young man who had mild COVID-19 (a few samples of this study predate the infection). Cell type and time point are not known. Material for sequencing was PBMCs or a T cell subset sorted from them (not recorded which). The chain recombines TRBV7-6 with TRBJ2-3, with D perhaps matching TRBD2 (6 bases). For the CDR3, the DNA is TGTGCCAGCAGCTCCGAGACTAGAGCAGATACGCAGTATTTT. Its translation is CASSSETRADTQYF.